This T cell receptor (beta chain) derives from a study of vaccination and CD4 T cells after COVID-19. As to treatment: approximately 10-day PBMC culture with coronavirus spike peptide pools or control peptides (ViraFEST assay). Scientists ran DNA taken from cultured CD4+ T cells through the Oncomine TCR Beta short-read assay for sequencing. MiXCR, run by TCRdb on the PCR reads, gives a single entry per CDR3 protein. The repertoire holds over 8,000 distinct CDR3 sequences, with roughly two thirds as singletons. Note on this clonotype: Its antigen remains unidentified.

Material: CD4+ T cells from blood, cultured in vitro. The origin of this receptor is a human donor who had recovered from COVID-19.

The CDR3 coding sequence is TGTGCCAGCAGCTTACGGGGAGGGGAGGGTGGCTACACCTTC. Protein: CASSLRGGEGGYTF. This chain uses TRBV7-2 with TRBJ1-2; D might be TRBD1 (5 bases). The CDR3 consists of 14 residues. CDR1 and CDR2 (germline): SGHTA, FQGNSA. With 2 bases removed from V and 7 bases from J, the gap between germline ends came to 14 bases.